These 21 T cell receptor beta chains were all obtained from the same sample, sequenced in a study of regulatory T cells in long-lasting Graves disease. Noted time point: newly diagnosed GD, antithyroid drugs for less than 3 months. RNA isolated from PBMCs was used to make the TCR library. HTBI primers from iRepertoire and Arm-PCR of CDR3 regions yielded the TCR beta libraries. TCRdb used MiXCR to reprocess the multiplex PCR reads, holding one entry per CDR3 protein. The sample holds over 400,000 distinct CDR3 sequences, roughly 15% seen once. These records were also assigned to another study, of T cells in Graves' hyperthyroidism and ophthalmopathy.

The sample in question was peripheral blood mononuclear cells (PBMCs), obtained at new diagnosis, from a patient treated with antithyroid drugs. These TCRs come from a woman aged 45-65 years with Graves disease.

This clonotype has more than one count but fewer than ten. The chain carries TRBV9 and TRBJ1-1; a possible D gene is TRBD1 (6 bases). There are 14 residues in the CDR3. Germline assignment: CDR1 SGDLS and CDR2 YYNGEE. Trimming pared 0 bases from V and 4 bases from J, leaving 10 bases between. The chain's CDR3 is CASSVVGGVTEAFF. CDR3 sequence (DNA): TGTGCCAGCAGCGTAGTGGGGGGCGTCACTGAAGCTTTCTTT.

This clonotype was found a few times. The V call is TRBV19, the J call TRBJ2-7; 16 bases align to TRBD2. The germline V gene encodes CDR1 LNHDA and CDR2 SQIVND (reference sequence). V shed 5 bases and J 8 bases; nucleotides not matched to a gene: 6. The CDR3 runs to 15 residues. The DNA for the CDR3 is TGTGCCAGTAGTCCCGGGACTAGCGGGAGGGCCAAGCAGTACTTC. This gives the protein CASSPGTSGRAKQYF.

This clonotype was detected ten times or more. The chain combines TRBV24-1 with TRBJ1-5; D not resolved. The CDR3 is 13 residues long. The V gene lost 9 bases and the J gene lost 1 base, with 9 bases spanning the gap. Germline V gene data show CDR1 as KGHDR and CDR2 as SFDVKD. This CDR3 is CATSTYSNQPQHF. CDR3 bases: TGTGCCACCTCAACCTACAGCAATCAGCCCCAGCATTTT.

The V and J genes are TRBV7-9 and TRBJ1-5; D gene ambiguous. The CDR3 sequence is 15 residues long. Per the germline V gene, CDR1 is SEHNR and CDR2 is FQNEAQ (reference sequence). V lost 5 bases to trimming and J lost 0 bases, with 11 bases between them. CDR3 protein: CASSKDGNSNQPQHF. The CDR3 bases are TGTGCCAGCAGCAAGGACGGGAATAGCAATCAGCCCCAGCATTTT.

With regard to this clonotype: Mismatch with germline at one junction end may stem from a read error. The V gene is TRBV6-9, the J gene TRBJ1-2; D ambiguous. Germline V gene data show CDR1 as MNHGY and CDR2 as SVAAGI. The CDR3 is made up of 12 amino acids. The CDR3 region is CASSSEHYAYTF. Here the CDR3 DNA reads TGTGCCAGCAGTTCAGAACACTATGCCTACACCTTC.

This clonotype was seen more than once but under ten times. The chain carries TRBV7-9 and TRBJ2-2; no definite D call. This CDR3 spans 15 amino acids. V was pared by 3 bases and J by 0 bases, with 8 bases between. Germline CDR1 and CDR2: SEHNR and FQNEAQ (reference sequence). The CDR3 here is CASSLKSPNTGELFF. In DNA form, the CDR3 reads TGTGCCAGCAGCTTGAAAAGTCCGAACACCGGGGAGCTGTTTTTT.

This clonotype was recorded at least ten times. This chain uses TRBV2 with TRBJ1-2; D is perhaps TRBD1 (6 bases). The ends were cut back, 3 bases at V and 8 bases at J, with 19 bases in the middle. This CDR3 region has 15 residues. Germline assignment: CDR1 SNHLY and CDR2 FYNNEI. In DNA form, the CDR3 reads TGTGCCAGCAGTGATACCGGGACACCCGCTCGAGGCTACACCTTC. Amino acid sequence: CASSDTGTPARGYTF.

The chain recombines TRBV30 with TRBJ2-5, with 9 nucleotides matching TRBD2. The V gene's germline CDR1 is GTSNPN and CDR2 SVGIG (reference sequence). This CDR3 spans 14 amino acids. J gave up 5 bases and V 3 bases, and 7 bases lay outside the gene matches. CDR3 region: CAWSQAGGWETQYF. DNA for the CDR3: TGTGCCTGGAGCCAGGCGGGAGGGTGGGAGACCCAGTACTTC.

This clonotype was detected many times. This sequence joins TRBV4-1 and TRBJ2-1; 10 bases align to TRBD2. Germline V gene sequence: CDR1 MGHRA, CDR2 YSYEKL. The CDR3 contains 16 residues. V gave up 2 bases and J gave up 3 bases; unmatched junction bases: 4. DNA of the CDR3: TGCGCCAGCAGCCAAAATCTAGCGGGAGTCTACAATGAGCAGTTCTTC. Translation: CASSQNLAGVYNEQFF.

This clonotype was counted only a few times. The chain couples TRBV6-1 to TRBJ2-1, with TRBD2 matching 9 bases. This CDR3 has 17 amino acids. Trimming cost V 6 bases and J 0 bases; bases outside gene matches: 9. Germline loops: CDR1 MNHNS, CDR2 SASEGT. CDR3 nucleotides: TGTGCCAGCAGACCAACGGGTAGCGGGAGCTCCTACAATGAGCAGTTCTTC. Amino acid sequence: CASRPTGSGSSYNEQFF.

This clonotype occurred a few times. One junction end disagrees with the germline gene, perhaps due to a read error. The chain couples TRBV10-2 to TRBJ1-6; D gene uncertain. The CDR3 has 13 amino acids. Germline loops: CDR1 WSHSY, CDR2 SAAADI. CDR3 nucleotides: TGTGCCAGCAGTTACGACTCAAATTCACCCCTCCACTTT. It translates to CASSYDSNSPLHF.

The V and J genes are TRBV20-1 and TRBJ2-7; 8 bases align to TRBD1. After removal of 0 bases from V and 1 base from J, the junction contained 11 bases not matched to a gene. CDR1 and CDR2 from the germline V gene are DFQATT and SNEGSKA (reference sequence). The CDR3 runs 17 residues. As DNA, the CDR3 is TGCAGTGCTAGAGACCCCCCGTACAGGGGGAGATCCTACGAGCAGTACTTC. The encoded protein is CSARDPPYRGRSYEQYF.

The CDR3 nucleotides are TGTGCCAGCAGCTGGGACAGTCTAGGCGAGCAGTACTTC. Its translation is CASSWDSLGEQYF. This chain joins TRBV7-9 and TRBJ2-7, with 7 bases that match TRBD1. The trim removed 4 bases at V and 6 bases at J, leaving 6 bases unmatched. This CDR3 is built from 13 residues. Germline V lookup: CDR1 SEHNR, CDR2 FQNEAQ (reference sequence).

The chain employs TRBV4-1 and TRBJ1-4; D is perhaps TRBD1 (6 bases). Trimming took off 0 bases at V and 5 bases at J, with 13 bases between the two ends. Germline CDR1 reads MGHRA; CDR2 reads YSYEKL. The CDR3 runs 16 residues. CDR3 amino acids: CASSQEGGTRNEKLFF. The CDR3 nucleotides read TGCGCCAGCAGCCAAGAGGGGGGGACAAGGAATGAAAAACTGTTTTTT.

Points on this clonotype: It may be a read error: a sequence one base away is much more abundant. The gene calls are TRBV3-1 and TRBJ1-1, with 7 nucleotides matching TRBD1. Germline V lookup: CDR1 LGHDT, CDR2 YNNKEL (reference sequence). The CDR3 covers 15 residues. The CDR3 DNA reads TGTGCCAGCAGATCCACAGGGGCAGTAAATACTGGAGCTTTCTTT. Translating gives CASRSTGAVNTGAFF.

This clonotype was counted between two and nine times. The J gene is TRBJ2-2, the V gene TRBV5-1; 7 nucleotides match TRBD2. Germline lookup yields CDR1 SGHRS and CDR2 YFSETQ. J gave up 1 base and V 4 bases, and 7 bases lay outside the gene matches. The CDR3 covers 16 residues. CDR3 residues: CASSHGLGENTGELFF. The CDR3 bases are TGCGCCAGCAGCCATGGACTAGGGGAGAACACCGGGGAGCTGTTTTTT. The full variable domain, rest sourced from reference TRBV5-1 and TRBJ2-2, is KAGVTQTPRYLIKTRGQQVTLSCSPISGHRSVSWYQQTPGQGLQFLFEYFSETQRNKGNFPGRFSGRQFSNSRSEMNVSTLELGDSALYLCASSHGLGENTGELFFGEGSRLTVL.

This clonotype was observed many times. The chain combines TRBV28 with TRBJ1-3; D ambiguous. The CDR3 is 14 amino acids. CDR1 MDHEN and CDR2 SYDVKM come from the germline V gene. V shed 7 bases and J shed 4 bases, with 14 bases lying between them. As DNA, the CDR3 is TGTGCCAGCAATTCCTACGTATCGGGAAACACCATATATTTT. This gives the protein CASNSYVSGNTIYF.

There are a few counts of this clonotype. CDR3 in DNA: TGTGCCAGCAGTTATCTCGCGTCGGCGAACACAGATACGCAGTATTTT. It translates to CASSYLASANTDTQYF. The chain couples TRBV6-2 or TRBV6-3 to TRBJ2-3; D gene unclear. The CDR3 contains 16 residues. CDR1 and CDR2 (germline): MNHEY, SVGEGT. V lost 3 bases to trimming and J lost 2 bases, with 15 bases between them.

This clonotype was found a few times. The germline gene is not matched at one end of the junction; a read error may be the cause. V usage is TRBV24-1 and J usage is TRBJ2-1; perhaps D is TRBD1 or TRBD2 (6 bases each). Germline assignment: CDR1 KGHDR and CDR2 SFDVKD. The CDR3 spans 16 residues. The CDR3 bases are TGTGCCACCAGTGACCAGATCGGAGGGGGGACATATGAACAGTTCTTC. It yields the protein CATSDQIGGGTYEQFF.

This clonotype has only one observation. Since a much larger clone is just one base distant, this may be a read error. V usage is TRBV5-1 and J usage is TRBJ2-7, with D unresolved. The CDR3 is 12 residues long. Germline values: CDR1 SGHRS, CDR2 YFSETQ. CDR3 in amino acids: CASSRDRYEPYF. CDR3 DNA sequence: TGCGCCAGCAGCAGAGACCGGTATGAGCCGTACTTC.

This chain joins TRBV20-1 and TRBJ2-1; 14 nucleotides match TRBD2. Germline lookup yields CDR1 DFQATT and CDR2 SNEGSKA (reference sequence). J gave up 3 bases and V 4 bases, and 5 bases lay outside the gene matches. This CDR3 comprises 16 residues. The CDR3 coding sequence is TGCAGTGCTATCGGACTAGCGGGAGGCTACTACAATGAGCAGTTCTTC. Translating it yields CSAIGLAGGYYNEQFF.